This T cell receptor beta chain was sequenced during a study of T cells in localized non-small cell lung cancer. Whole-study results and caveats: Because researchers sequenced only one region of the tumor, heterogeneity is still possible. Uninvolved adjacent lung had the highest recorded T cell clonality, with tumor below it. There were a median roughly 61 of the top 100 tumor clones appearing in adjacent lung. Elevated circulating T cell density in blood was associated with longer overall survival.

With 0 bases removed from V and 0 bases from J, the gap between germline ends came to 10 bases. The CDR3 runs to 16 residues. Germline lookup yields CDR1 SGDLS and CDR2 YYNGEE. Regarding this clone: Its antigen is as yet unknown.

The protocol was immunoSEQ multiplex PCR, while the TCRdb copy is restricted to in-frame clones and leaves out a portion. This table has around 130,000 clones, around 92% appearing once. V and J are TRBV9 and TRBJ1-3; D may be TRBD1 (5 bases). The sequencing here drew on peripheral blood, taken before any cancer treatment. The clonotype comes from a female donor over 55 with stage I lung adenocarcinoma. The CDR3 protein is CASSVAGPDSGNTIYF. The CDR3 nucleotides read TGTGCCAGCAGCGTAGCGGGGCCCGACTCTGGAAACACCATATATTTT.